Following are 2 T cell receptor beta chains from one sample sequenced in a study of cytomegalovirus exposure and HLA in healthy donors. PCR employed 60 Vbeta and 13 Jbeta primers. The repertoire was sequenced with immunoSEQ multiplex PCR; TCRdb's copy has only in-frame clones and lacks some. The repertoire holds 99,000 or so clones, with just under 80% as singletons. Specimen: PBMCs. Receptors originate from a male donor in good health and CMV-seronegative.

The gene calls are TRBV19 and TRBJ2-1; D is undetermined. CDR3 length: 12 amino acids. Germline loops: CDR1 LNHDA, CDR2 SQIVND (reference sequence). With 5 bases removed from V and 12 bases from J, the gap between germline ends came to 14 bases. CDR3 in amino acids: CASSDTPVGQFF. DNA for the CDR3: TGTGCCAGTAGTGACACTCCGGTCGGGCAGTTCTTC.

The rearrangement links TRBV11-3 to TRBJ2-1; 16 nucleotides align to TRBD2. The CDR3 runs 18 residues. Trimming took 4 bases from V and 7 from J; bases not matched to a gene: 10. CDR1 SGHNT and CDR2 YENEEA come from the germline V gene. CDR3 sequence: CASSSGLAGGPGSNEQFF. The CDR3 DNA is TGTGCCAGCAGCTCGGGACTAGCGGGAGGGCCAGGGTCTAATGAGCAGTTCTTC.